The 24 T cell receptor beta chains given below trace back to one sample, sequenced in a study of cytomegalovirus exposure and HLA in healthy donors. The method was immunoSEQ multiplex PCR; TCRdb's version includes in-frame clones alone and lacks a portion of them. The sample carries some 80,000 clones, 95% to 97% recorded once. Input material: PBMCs. The receptors stem from a man younger than 35 in good health and CMV-seropositive.

This clone was counted a single time. The CDR3 protein is CASSFGGGPYNEQFF. The CDR3 DNA reads as TGTGCCAGCAGCTTCGGGGGAGGCCCTTACAATGAGCAGTTCTTC. This rearrangement joins TRBV7-2 to TRBJ2-1, with D perhaps TRBD2 (6 bases). Germline loops: CDR1 SGHTA, CDR2 FQGNSA. This CDR3 region has 15 residues. V gave up 3 bases and J gave up 4 bases, with 13 bases separating them. Variable domain in full (rest from reference TRBV7-2 and TRBJ2-1): GAGVSQSPSNKVTEKGKDVELRCDPISGHTALYWYRQSLGQGLEFLIYFQGNSAPDKSGLPSDRFSAERTGGSVSTLTIQRTQQEDSAVYLCASSFGGGPYNEQFFGPGTRLTVL.

The V gene is TRBV30, the J gene TRBJ2-1, with D maybe TRBD1 (5 bases). Trimming stripped 2 bases from V and 2 bases from J, with 7 bases between. Germline loops: CDR1 GTSNPN, CDR2 SVGIG (reference sequence). This CDR3 contains 13 residues. In nucleotides, the CDR3 is TGTGCCTGGAGTAGGGGCCCCTACAATGAGCAGTTCTTC. Its translation: CAWSRGPYNEQFF.

V gene TRBV28 combines with J gene TRBJ1-1; TRBD1 agrees at 10 bases. This CDR3 has 13 amino acids. J was trimmed by 10 bases and V by 3 bases; bases with no gene match: 5. The germline V gene encodes CDR1 MDHEN and CDR2 SYDVKM. CDR3 bases: TGTGCCAGCAGTTTGAGGGACAGGGGCTCAGCTTTCTTT. Its translation: CASSLRDRGSAFF.

The chain employs TRBV10-1 and TRBJ2-1, with 7 bases fitting TRBD2. V dropped 2 bases and J dropped 14; count of bases not matched to a gene: 6. Germline V gene data show CDR1 as WNHNN and CDR2 as SYGVQD (reference sequence). This CDR3 is 12 amino acids long. For the CDR3, the DNA is TGCGCCAGCAGTGAGGTGACGGGGGGTAAGTTCTTC. Protein: CASSEVTGGKFF.

The CDR3 DNA reads as TGTGCCAGCAGCTTGGACAGGCCAGATACGCAGTATTTT. Its protein product is CASSLDRPDTQYF. The chain couples TRBV11-2 to TRBJ2-3; TRBD1 matches at 7 bases. CDR1 is SGHAT, CDR2 FQNNGV, per germline. The V segment lost 3 bases and the J segment 4 bases; nucleotides outside the gene matches: 1. This CDR3 has 13 residues.

The CDR3 is CASSFTAGNTEAFF. CDR3 nucleotides: TGTGCCAGCAGTTTCACCGCAGGGAACACTGAAGCTTTCTTT. V is TRBV6-5 and J is TRBJ1-1, with D unresolved. CDR1 is MNHEY and CDR2 is SVGAGI in the germline V gene. The CDR3 has 14 residues. Trimming took 4 bases from V and 1 from J, leaving 10 bases between them.

J is TRBJ2-7 and V is TRBV28; TRBD2 is a possible D gene (5 bases). The CDR3 runs to 13 residues. Trimming removed 3 bases from V and 7 bases from J, with 13 bases in between. Germline V gives CDR1 MDHEN, CDR2 SYDVKM. CDR3 bases: TGTGCCAGCAGTTTTTCCGGGATTCCGGAGCAGTACTTC. Encoded protein: CASSFSGIPEQYF.

The chain couples TRBV27 to TRBJ2-7; D not certain. V was shortened by 0 bases and J by 3 bases, with 9 bases between the two germline ends. Germline CDR1 reads MNHEY; CDR2 reads SMNVEV (reference sequence). This CDR3 comprises 14 residues. The CDR3 sequence is CASSLSRSSYEQYF. CDR3 nucleotides: TGTGCCAGCAGTTTATCGAGGAGCAGCTACGAGCAGTACTTC.

The chain recombines TRBV6-5 with TRBJ2-7, with 8 bases aligning to TRBD2. The CDR3 extends over 14 amino acids. The ends lost 6 bases at V and 0 bases at J; junction bases unmatched: 4. Germline CDR1 is MNHEY and CDR2 is SVGAGI. Here the CDR3 DNA reads TGTGCCAGCAGCCTAAGCGGGAGCTCCTACGAGCAGTACTTC. Amino acids: CASSLSGSSYEQYF.

The chain recombines TRBV21-1 with TRBJ2-3; the table's D call TRBD1 went unverified against the DNA. TRBV21-1 is termed a pseudogene. CDR3 length: 12 amino acids. In DNA form, the CDR3 reads TGTGCCAGCAGCGGTCGAGAGGGGGACCAGTATTTT. It translates to CASSGREGDQYF.

The rearrangement joins TRBV28 to TRBJ1-1; D gene ambiguous. Germline-derived CDR1 and CDR2 are MDHEN and SYDVKM. V was shortened by 2 bases and J by 6 bases, with 7 bases between the two germline ends. The CDR3 is 12 residues long. CDR3 region: CASSLREPEAFF. The DNA of the CDR3 is TGTGCCAGCAGTTTAAGGGAGCCTGAAGCTTTCTTT.

V is TRBV10-3 and J is TRBJ2-5; the match to TRBD1 covers 10 bases. Germline lookup yields CDR1 ENHRY and CDR2 SYGVKD. The CDR3 has 19 amino acids. After removal of 7 bases from V and 0 bases from J, the junction contained 17 bases not matched to a gene. The CDR3 coding sequence is TGTGCCATCATCGCCGGGACAGGGGACCCCTTTTTGGACCAAGAGACCCAGTACTTC. It encodes CAIIAGTGDPFLDQETQYF.

This clone was observed once. The sample holds other DNA sequences that translate to the same CDR3. The chain links TRBV15 to TRBJ1-1; 11 nucleotides agree with TRBD1. Germline trimming cut 5 bases from V and 1 base from J; bases unmatched to any gene: 3. The CDR3 has 15 residues. Germline CDR1 is LNHNV and CDR2 is YYDKDF (reference sequence). The CDR3 DNA follows: TGTGCCACCAGCTCCGGGACAGGGGGGAACACTGAAGCTTTCTTT. Amino acid sequence: CATSSGTGGNTEAFF.

The chain links TRBV5-1 to TRBJ2-7; a possible D gene is TRBD1 (5 bases). V lost 4 bases and J lost 3, with 11 bases in between. The CDR3 runs to 13 residues. CDR1 and CDR2 from the germline V gene are SGHRS and YFSETQ. As DNA, the CDR3 is TGCGCCAGCAGCCCAAGACAGAACTACGAGCAGTACTTC. This codes for CASSPRQNYEQYF.

V usage is TRBV6-5 and J usage is TRBJ1-2; 10 nucleotides agree with TRBD1. With 3 bases clipped from V and 6 bases from J, the junction kept 7 bases outside the gene matches. The CDR3 has 15 amino acids. Germline CDR1 and CDR2: MNHEY and SVGAGI. The CDR3 reads CASSYPGTGDNGYTF. The DNA for the CDR3 is TGTGCCAGCAGTTATCCCGGGACAGGGGATAATGGCTACACCTTC.

The V call is TRBV19, the J call TRBJ2-6, with no clear D. V was shortened by 4 bases and J by 0 bases, with 10 bases between the two germline ends. Germline CDR1 reads LNHDA; CDR2 reads SQIVND (reference sequence). The CDR3 is 16 residues long. CDR3 coding DNA: TGTGCCAGTAGTAATCGATACTTCTCTGGGGCCAACGTCCTGACTTTC. It translates to CASSNRYFSGANVLTF.

This clone was detected only once. V and J are TRBV30 and TRBJ2-7, with 12 positions matching TRBD2. The CDR3 is 16 residues long. The germline V gene has CDR1 GTSNPN and CDR2 SVGIG (reference sequence). Trimming removed 1 base from V and 2 bases from J; junction bases left unmatched: 6. The CDR3 DNA sequence: TGTGCCTGGAGTGCTAGCGGGAGGGCCAAAGCCTACGAGCAGTACTTC. This gives the protein CAWSASGRAKAYEQYF. Based on the CDR3 plus reference TRBV30 and TRBJ2-7, the full variable domain is SQTIHQWPATLVQPVGSPLSLECTVEGTSNPNLYWYRQAAGRGLQLLFYSVGIGQISSEVPQNLSASRPQDRQFILSSKKLLLSDSGFYLCAWSASGRAKAYEQYFGPGTRLTVT.

This chain joins TRBV5-6 and TRBJ1-1; D perhaps matches TRBD1 (5 bases). Per germline, CDR1 SGHDT and CDR2 YYEEEE. The CDR3 consists of 13 residues. V gave up 0 bases and J gave up 7 bases, with 10 bases separating them. The CDR3 sequence is CASSLAGPGEAFF. DNA for the CDR3: TGTGCCAGCAGCTTGGCAGGGCCAGGTGAAGCTTTCTTT.

The chain's CDR3 is CASSPQGQPQHF. As DNA, the CDR3 is TGTGCCAGCTCACCCCAGGGTCAGCCCCAGCATTTT. V usage is TRBV18 and J usage is TRBJ1-5, with D possibly matching TRBD1 (5 bases). Germline CDR1 is KGHSH and CDR2 is LQKENI. V lost 3 bases and J 6 bases, leaving 6 bases between the germline ends. The CDR3 loop spans 12 amino acids.

The chain joins TRBV18 to TRBJ1-2; D is perhaps TRBD1 (6 bases). This CDR3 has 12 amino acids. The V end lost 5 bases, the J end lost 8 bases, and 12 bases lay between the germline ends. Germline-derived CDR1 and CDR2 are KGHSH and LQKENI. The DNA for the CDR3 is TGTGCCAGCTCATTCGGGACAAGCGGCTACACCTTC. Its protein is CASSFGTSGYTF.

The J gene is TRBJ2-3, the V gene TRBV19; maybe TRBD2 (5 bases). V was clipped by 5 bases and J by 1 base, with 7 bases between them. The CDR3 sequence is 13 residues long. The germline CDR1 and CDR2 sequences are LNHDA and SQIVND (reference sequence). In DNA, the CDR3 is TGTGCCAGTAGTCCCGGGGGCACAGATACGCAGTATTTT. It is translated as CASSPGGTDTQYF.

This clone occurred once. The chain is built from TRBV6-1 and TRBJ2-3; maybe TRBD2 (5 bases). CDR3 length equals 15 residues. The V gene lost 2 bases and the J gene lost 0 bases, with 9 bases spanning the gap. Germline CDR1 and CDR2: MNHNS and SASEGT. The CDR3 DNA follows: TGTGCCAGCAGTGAAAGCGGTACTAGCACAGATACGCAGTATTTT. It specifies CASSESGTSTDTQYF.

This clone was counted a single time. The chain recombines TRBV5-5 with TRBJ2-1; the D gene is possibly TRBD2 (6 bases). The germline gives CDR1 SGHKS, CDR2 YYEKEE (reference sequence). V lost 1 base, J lost 8 bases, and 13 bases lay in between. CDR3 length: 14 amino acids. In nucleotides, the CDR3 is TGTGCCAGCAGCTTGTGGAGGGAAACCGATGAGCAGTTCTTC. It is translated as CASSLWRETDEQFF.

This clone was observed once. The rearrangement uses TRBV18 and TRBJ2-5, with 10 bases lining up with TRBD2. The trim removed 2 bases at V and 2 bases at J, leaving 5 bases unmatched. The CDR3 runs to 16 residues. Germline loops: CDR1 KGHSH, CDR2 LQKENI. The CDR3 DNA is TGTGCCAGCTCACCAACTAGCGGGATCCAACAAGAGACCCAGTACTTC. Translated: CASSPTSGIQQETQYF.